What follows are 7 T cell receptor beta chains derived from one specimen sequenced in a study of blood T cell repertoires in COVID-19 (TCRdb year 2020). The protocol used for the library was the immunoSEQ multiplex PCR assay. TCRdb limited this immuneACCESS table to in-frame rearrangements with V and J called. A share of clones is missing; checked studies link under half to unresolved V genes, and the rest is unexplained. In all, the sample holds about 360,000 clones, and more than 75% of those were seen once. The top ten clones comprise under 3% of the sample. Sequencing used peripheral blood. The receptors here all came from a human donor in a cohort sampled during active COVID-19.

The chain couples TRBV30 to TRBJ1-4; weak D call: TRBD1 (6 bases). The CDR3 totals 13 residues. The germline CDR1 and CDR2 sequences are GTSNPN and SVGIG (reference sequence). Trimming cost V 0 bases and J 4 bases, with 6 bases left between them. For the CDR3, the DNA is TGTGCCTGGAGTGTACAGGGTAATGAAAAACTGTTTTTT. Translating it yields CAWSVQGNEKLFF.

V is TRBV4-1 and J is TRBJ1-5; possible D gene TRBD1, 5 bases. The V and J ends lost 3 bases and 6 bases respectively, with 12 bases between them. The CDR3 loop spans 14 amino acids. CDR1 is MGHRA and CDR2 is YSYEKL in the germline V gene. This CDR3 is CASSQWGGSQPQHF. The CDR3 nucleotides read TGCGCCAGCAGCCAGTGGGGGGGATCTCAGCCCCAGCATTTT.

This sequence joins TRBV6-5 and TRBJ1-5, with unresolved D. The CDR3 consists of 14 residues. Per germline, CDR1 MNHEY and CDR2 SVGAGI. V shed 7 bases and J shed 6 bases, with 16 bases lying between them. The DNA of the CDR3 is TGTGCCAGCACCTTAGCGGACCCAGGTCAGCCCCAGCATTTT. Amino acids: CASTLADPGQPQHF.

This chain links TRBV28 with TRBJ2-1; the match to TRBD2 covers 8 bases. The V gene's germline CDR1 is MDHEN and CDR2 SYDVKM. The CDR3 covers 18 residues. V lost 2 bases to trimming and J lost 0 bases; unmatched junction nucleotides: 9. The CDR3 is CASSLTLRAGASYNEQFF. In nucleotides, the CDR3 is TGTGCCAGCAGTTTAACCCTTCGAGCGGGGGCCTCCTACAATGAGCAGTTCTTC. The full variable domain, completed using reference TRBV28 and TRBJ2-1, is DVKVTQSSRYLVKRTGEKVFLECVQDMDHENMFWYRQDPGLGLRLIYFSYDVKMKEKGDIPEGYSVSREKKERFSLILESASTNQTSMYLCASSLTLRAGASYNEQFFGPGTRLTVL.

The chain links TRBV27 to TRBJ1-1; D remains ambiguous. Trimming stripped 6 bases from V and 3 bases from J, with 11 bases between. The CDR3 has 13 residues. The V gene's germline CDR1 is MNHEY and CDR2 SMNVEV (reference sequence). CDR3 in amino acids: CASRSRRDTEAFF. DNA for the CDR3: TGTGCCAGCAGAAGCCGTCGGGACACTGAAGCTTTCTTT.

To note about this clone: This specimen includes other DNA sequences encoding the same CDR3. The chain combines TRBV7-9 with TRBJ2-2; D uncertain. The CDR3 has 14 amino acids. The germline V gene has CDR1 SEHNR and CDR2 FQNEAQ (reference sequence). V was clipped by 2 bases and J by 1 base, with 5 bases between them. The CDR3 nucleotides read TGTGCCAGCAGCTTATTCCAGAACACCGGGGAGCTGTTTTTT. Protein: CASSLFQNTGELFF.

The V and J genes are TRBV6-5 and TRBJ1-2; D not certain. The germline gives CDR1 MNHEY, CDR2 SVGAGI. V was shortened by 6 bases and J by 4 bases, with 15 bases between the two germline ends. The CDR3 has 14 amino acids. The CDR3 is CASRLGRQAYGYTF. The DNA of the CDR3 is TGTGCCAGCAGACTGGGGAGACAAGCCTATGGCTACACCTTC.